This T cell receptor beta chain was recorded in a study of human T cells and chemical hapten exposure. Study-wide background: A patient group, mainly female, showed alopecia areata, totalis or universalis. General study results and limits: Significantly more large CDR3 similarity clusters arose among expanded TCRs than among controls.

This clonotype was detected only a few times. Its target is not known. This sample's time point: patch test 2, 6 weeks after DPC sensitization. Treatment: therapeutic diphenylcyclopropenone sensitization with weekly scalp DPC. Someone pulled total RNA out of unfractionated whole blood. Individual cDNA molecules each carried unique molecular identifiers attached by the library. From the RACE reads, TCRdb called clonotypes with MiXCR, one entry per CDR3 protein. This sample has 35,000 to 50,000 distinct CDR3 sequences, with 9.5% to 10% found just once. This TCR was recovered from a woman in her 30s with alopecia areata. Some clones in this sample may be carry-over from other donors' samples. Sequences were derived from whole blood, sampled in connection with sensitization to the hapten diphenylcyclopropenone (DPC).

CDR3 in amino acids: CSAPSLPGASNSPLHF. The CDR3 nucleotides read TGCAGTGCCCCGAGCCTCCCGGGGGCTAGTAATTCACCCCTCCACTTT. The chain joins TRBV20-1 to TRBJ1-6; tentative D call: TRBD1 (6 bases). The CDR3 contains 16 residues. Trimming left V 6 bases short and J 6 bases short, with 21 bases between. The V gene's germline CDR1 is DFQATT and CDR2 SNEGSKA (reference sequence).